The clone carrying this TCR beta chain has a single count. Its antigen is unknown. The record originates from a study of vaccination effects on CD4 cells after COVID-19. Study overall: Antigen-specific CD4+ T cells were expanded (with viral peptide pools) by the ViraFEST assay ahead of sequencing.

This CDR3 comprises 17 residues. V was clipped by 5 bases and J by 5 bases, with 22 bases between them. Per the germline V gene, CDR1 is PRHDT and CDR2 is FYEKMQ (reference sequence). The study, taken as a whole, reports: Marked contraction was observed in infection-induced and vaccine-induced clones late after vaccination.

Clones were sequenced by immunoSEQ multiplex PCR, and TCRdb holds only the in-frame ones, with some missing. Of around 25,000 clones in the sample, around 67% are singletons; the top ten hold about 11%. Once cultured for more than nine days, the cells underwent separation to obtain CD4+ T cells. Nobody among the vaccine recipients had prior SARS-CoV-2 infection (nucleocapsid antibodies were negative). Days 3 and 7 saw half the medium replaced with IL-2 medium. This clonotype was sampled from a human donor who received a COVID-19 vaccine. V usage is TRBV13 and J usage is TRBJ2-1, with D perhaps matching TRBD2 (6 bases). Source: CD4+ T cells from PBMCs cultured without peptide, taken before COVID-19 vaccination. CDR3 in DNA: TGTGCCAGCAGCCTCCCGCGGGACGTCGGTGCGGACAATGAGCAGTTCTTC. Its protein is CASSLPRDVGADNEQFF. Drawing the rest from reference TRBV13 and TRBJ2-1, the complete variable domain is AAGVIQSPRHLIKEKRETATLKCYPIPRHDTVYWYQQGPGQDPQFLISFYEKMQSDKGSIPDRFSAQQFSDYHSELNMSSLELGDSALYFCASSLPRDVGADNEQFFGPGTRLTVL.